The clone carrying this TCR beta chain appeared a few times. This sample is part of a study of T cells after yellow fever vaccination. The CDR3 covers 12 residues. Trimming took off 3 bases at V and 5 bases at J, with 7 bases between the two ends. Germline V gene sequence: CDR1 DFQATT, CDR2 SNEGSKA (reference sequence). One entry per CDR3 protein results from TCRdb running MiXCR on the 5' RACE reads. The sample carries some 670,000 distinct CDR3 sequences, over 9% recorded once. The input for sequencing was PBMCs, taken on the day of the yellow fever booster vaccination. The sequence derives from a man between 25 and 39 years old who received the YFV17D yellow fever vaccine. The chain recombines TRBV20-1 with TRBJ2-2; D gene unclear. Written as DNA, the CDR3 is TGCAGTGCTAGCCCGACTACCGGGGAGCTGTTTTTT. Encoded protein: CSASPTTGELFF.